This TCR beta chain emerged from a study of early T cells in non-severe SARS-CoV-2 infection. The overall study: Unsorted whole-blood RNA was sequenced in bulk, leaving chains unpaired.

This clonotype occurred many times. The antigen is not known. Study outcomes and limitations: Reliance on VDJdb matching favored anti-spike CD8 responses; private and CD4 specificities were missed.

With 2 bases removed from V and 4 bases from J, the gap between germline ends came to 8 bases. The V gene's germline CDR1 is GTSNPN and CDR2 SVGIG (reference sequence). The CDR3 consists of 13 residues. In the library, individual cDNA molecules carried attached unique molecular identifiers. Via MiXCR, TCRdb re-called the 5' RACE reads, giving one row per CDR3 protein. The sample shows roughly 120,000 distinct CDR3 sequences, around 12% of them seen only once. Sequenced material: whole blood, taken at baseline. The receptor's source is an adult who was a healthcare worker with PCR-confirmed SARS-CoV-2 infection or an uninfected control (not recorded which). The chain is built from TRBV30 and TRBJ2-2; no definite D call. The CDR3 loop reads CAWSPLITGELFF. For the CDR3, the DNA is TGTGCCTGGAGTCCCCTGATCACCGGGGAGCTGTTTTTT.